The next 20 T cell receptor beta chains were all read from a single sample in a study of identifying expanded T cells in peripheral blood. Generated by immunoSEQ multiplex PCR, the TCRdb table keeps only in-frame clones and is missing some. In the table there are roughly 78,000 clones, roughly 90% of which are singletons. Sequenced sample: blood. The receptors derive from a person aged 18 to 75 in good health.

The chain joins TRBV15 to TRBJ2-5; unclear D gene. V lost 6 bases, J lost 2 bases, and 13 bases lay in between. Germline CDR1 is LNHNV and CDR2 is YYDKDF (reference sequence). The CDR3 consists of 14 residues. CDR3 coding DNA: TGTGCCACCAGTGTCCCCGCCGCGCAAGAGACCCAGTACTTC. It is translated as CATSVPAAQETQYF.

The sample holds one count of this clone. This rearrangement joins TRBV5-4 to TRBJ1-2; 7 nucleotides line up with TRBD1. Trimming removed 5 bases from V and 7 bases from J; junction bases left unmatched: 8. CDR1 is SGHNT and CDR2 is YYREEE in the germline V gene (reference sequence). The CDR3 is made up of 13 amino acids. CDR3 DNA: TGTGCCAGCAGGCGGTCAGGGGGGTCTGGCTACACCTTC. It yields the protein CASRRSGGSGYTF.

CDR3 amino acids: CASSPELAGVREQYF. CDR3 bases: TGCGCCAGCAGCCCGGAACTAGCGGGAGTACGCGAGCAGTACTTC. The chain carries TRBV4-3 and TRBJ2-7; TRBD2 aligns across 11 bases. V shed 4 bases, J shed 6 bases, and the junction held 8 bases outside the gene matches. Germline CDR1 reads LGHNA; CDR2 reads YSLEER. The CDR3 has 15 residues.

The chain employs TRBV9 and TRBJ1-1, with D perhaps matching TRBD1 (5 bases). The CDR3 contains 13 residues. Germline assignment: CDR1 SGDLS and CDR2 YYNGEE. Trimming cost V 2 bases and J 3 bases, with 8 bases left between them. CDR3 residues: CASSVKQDTEAFF. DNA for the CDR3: TGTGCCAGCAGCGTCAAACAGGACACTGAAGCTTTCTTT.

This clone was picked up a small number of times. The CDR3 loop reads CASRGHQNEKLFF. Written as DNA, the CDR3 is TGTGCCAGCAGGGGACACCAAAATGAAAAACTGTTTTTT. The chain couples TRBV6-6 to TRBJ1-4, with D possibly TRBD1 on 6 matching bases. This CDR3 spans 13 amino acids. Germline CDR1 MNHNY, CDR2 SVGAGI (reference sequence). The V end lost 6 bases, the J end lost 5 bases, and 10 bases lay between the germline ends.

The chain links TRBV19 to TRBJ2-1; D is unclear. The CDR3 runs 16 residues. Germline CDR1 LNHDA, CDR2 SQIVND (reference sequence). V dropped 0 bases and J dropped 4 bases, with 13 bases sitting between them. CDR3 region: CASSIEAFSGYNEQFF. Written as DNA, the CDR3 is TGTGCCAGTAGTATAGAGGCCTTTTCTGGGTACAATGAGCAGTTCTTC.

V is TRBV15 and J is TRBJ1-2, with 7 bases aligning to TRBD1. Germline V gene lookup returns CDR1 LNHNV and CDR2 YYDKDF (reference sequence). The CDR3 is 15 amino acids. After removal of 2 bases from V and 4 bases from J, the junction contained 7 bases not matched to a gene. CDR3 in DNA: TGTGCCACCAGCAGAAAGGGACAGATGCTCTATGGCTACACCTTC. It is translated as CATSRKGQMLYGYTF.

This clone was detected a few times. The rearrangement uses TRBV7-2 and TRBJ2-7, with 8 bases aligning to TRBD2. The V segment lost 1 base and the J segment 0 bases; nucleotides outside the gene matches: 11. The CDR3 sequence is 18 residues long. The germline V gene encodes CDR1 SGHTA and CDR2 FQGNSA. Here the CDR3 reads CASSLDQGTSIFSYEQYF. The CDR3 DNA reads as TGTGCCAGCAGCTTAGATCAGGGGACTAGTATCTTCTCCTACGAGCAGTACTTC.

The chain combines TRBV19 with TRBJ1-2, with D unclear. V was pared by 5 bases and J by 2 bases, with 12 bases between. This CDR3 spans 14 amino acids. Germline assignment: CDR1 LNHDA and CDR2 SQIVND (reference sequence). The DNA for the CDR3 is TGTGCCAGTAGTTTTCTGGGAAGGAACTATGGCTACACCTTC. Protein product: CASSFLGRNYGYTF.

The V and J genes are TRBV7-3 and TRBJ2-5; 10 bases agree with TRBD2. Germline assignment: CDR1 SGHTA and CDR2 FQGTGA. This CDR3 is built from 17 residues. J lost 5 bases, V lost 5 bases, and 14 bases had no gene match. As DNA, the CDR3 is TGTGCCAGCAGCCCCAAAGGGCTAGCGGGAGTGTCGGAGACCCAGTACTTC. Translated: CASSPKGLAGVSETQYF.

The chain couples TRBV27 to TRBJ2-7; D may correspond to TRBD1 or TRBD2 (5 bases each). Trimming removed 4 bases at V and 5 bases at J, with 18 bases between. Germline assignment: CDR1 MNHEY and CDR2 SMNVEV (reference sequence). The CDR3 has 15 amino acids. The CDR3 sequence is CASSSSLGPRDEQYF. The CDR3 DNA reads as TGTGCCAGCAGTTCCTCCTTGGGGCCGAGGGACGAGCAGTACTTC.

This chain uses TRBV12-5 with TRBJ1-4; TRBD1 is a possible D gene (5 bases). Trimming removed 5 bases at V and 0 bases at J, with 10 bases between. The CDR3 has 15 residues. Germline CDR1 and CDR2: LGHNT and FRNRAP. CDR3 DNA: TGTGCTAGTGGTGAGGGGCCTGCAACTAATGAAAAACTGTTTTTT. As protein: CASGEGPATNEKLFF. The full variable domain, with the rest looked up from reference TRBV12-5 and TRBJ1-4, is DARVTQTPRHKVTEMGQEVTMRCQPILGHNTVFWYRQTMMQGLELLAYFRNRAPLDDSGMPKDRFSAEMPDATLATLKIQPSEPRDSAVYFCASGEGPATNEKLFFGSGTQLSVL.

For the CDR3, the DNA is TGTGCCAGCAGTCTCACCGGGACAGCTGGTTACACCTTC. Amino acid sequence: CASSLTGTAGYTF. The genes are TRBV27 and TRBJ1-2, with 7 nucleotides matching TRBD1. Germline values: CDR1 MNHEY, CDR2 SMNVEV (reference sequence). The ends lost 5 bases at V and 11 bases at J; junction bases unmatched: 11. This CDR3 is 13 amino acids long.

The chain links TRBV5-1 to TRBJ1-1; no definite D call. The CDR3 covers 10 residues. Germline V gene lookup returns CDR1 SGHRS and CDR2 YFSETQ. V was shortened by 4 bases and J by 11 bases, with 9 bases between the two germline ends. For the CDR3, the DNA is TGCGCCAGCAGCCCCGGACGGGCTTTCTTT. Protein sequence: CASSPGRAFF.

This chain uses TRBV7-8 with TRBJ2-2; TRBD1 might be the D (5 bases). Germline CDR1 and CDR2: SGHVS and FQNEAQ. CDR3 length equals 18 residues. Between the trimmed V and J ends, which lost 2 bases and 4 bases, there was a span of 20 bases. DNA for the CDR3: TGTGCCAGCAGCTTAATACGGTTTGCAGGGATGGGCACCGGGGAGCTGTTTTTT. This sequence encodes CASSLIRFAGMGTGELFF.

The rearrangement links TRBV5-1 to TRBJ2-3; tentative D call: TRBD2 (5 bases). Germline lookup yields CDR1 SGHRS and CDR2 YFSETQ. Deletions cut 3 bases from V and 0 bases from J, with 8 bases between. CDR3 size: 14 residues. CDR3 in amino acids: CASSSLASTDTQYF. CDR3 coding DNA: TGCGCCAGCAGCTCCCTAGCTAGCACAGATACGCAGTATTTT.

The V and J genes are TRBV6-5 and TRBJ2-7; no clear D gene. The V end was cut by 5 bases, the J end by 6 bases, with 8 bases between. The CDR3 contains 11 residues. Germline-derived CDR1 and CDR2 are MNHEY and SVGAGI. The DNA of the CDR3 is TGTGCCAGCAGTGAAAGGGCCGAGCAGTACTTC. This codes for CASSERAEQYF.

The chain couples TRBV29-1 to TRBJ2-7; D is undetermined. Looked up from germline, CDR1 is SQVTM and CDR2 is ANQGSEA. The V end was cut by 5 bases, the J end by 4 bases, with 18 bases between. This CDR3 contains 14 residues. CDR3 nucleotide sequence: TGCAGCGTTATTTCGGTTGAGCGTCGGTACGAGCAGTACTTC. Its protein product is CSVISVERRYEQYF.

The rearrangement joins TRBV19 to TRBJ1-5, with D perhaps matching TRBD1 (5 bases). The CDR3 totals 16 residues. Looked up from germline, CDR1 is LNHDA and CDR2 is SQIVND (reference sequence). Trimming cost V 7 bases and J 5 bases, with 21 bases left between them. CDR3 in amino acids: CASIPAGQGADQPQHF. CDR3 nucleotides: TGTGCCAGTATCCCGGCAGGGCAGGGAGCAGATCAGCCCCAGCATTTT.

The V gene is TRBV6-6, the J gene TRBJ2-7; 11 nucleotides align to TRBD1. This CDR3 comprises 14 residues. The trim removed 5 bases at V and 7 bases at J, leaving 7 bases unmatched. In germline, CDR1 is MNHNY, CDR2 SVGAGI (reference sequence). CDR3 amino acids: CASSGGTGGLEQYF. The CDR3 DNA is TGTGCCAGCAGTGGGGGGACAGGGGGGTTGGAGCAGTACTTC.